Below are 19 T cell receptor beta chains sequenced from a single sample in a study of shared clonotypes between healthy human individuals. Data came from immunoSEQ multiplex PCR; TCRdb stores just in-frame clones and leaves some out. The table includes around 600,000 clones, more than 95% detected once. Material: naive CD4+ T cells sorted from blood. Subset specified: CD45RA+ positively selected. The receptors derive from a woman aged 25 to 39 in good health.

This chain uses TRBV6-1 with TRBJ1-1, with D possibly being TRBD1 (6 bases). Germline lookup yields CDR1 MNHNS and CDR2 SASEGT. The CDR3 runs to 13 residues. Trimming stripped 6 bases from V and 5 bases from J, with 13 bases between. In DNA form, the CDR3 reads TGTGCCAGCAGACACCAAGGGGGGACTGAAGCTTTCTTT. This sequence encodes CASRHQGGTEAFF.

The J gene is TRBJ2-4, the V gene TRBV10-1; D gene uncertain. V gave up 0 bases and J gave up 4 bases, with 16 bases separating them. CDR1 is WNHNN, CDR2 SYGVQD, per germline (reference sequence). This CDR3 has 17 amino acids. CDR3 sequence reads: CASSESAPGRPKNIQYF. The CDR3 DNA reads as TGCGCCAGCAGTGAGTCGGCGCCAGGAAGGCCTAAAAACATTCAGTACTTC.

The rearrangement links TRBV9 to TRBJ1-1; D is unclear. Germline CDR1 SGDLS, CDR2 YYNGEE. This CDR3 contains 13 residues. Trimming removed 4 bases at V and 4 bases at J, with 11 bases between. This chain's CDR3 is CASSFEPGTEAFF. The DNA for the CDR3 is TGTGCCAGCAGCTTTGAACCCGGCACTGAAGCTTTCTTT.

V usage is TRBV7-3 and J usage is TRBJ2-5; tentative D call: TRBD2 (5 bases). The CDR3 extends over 15 amino acids. Germline CDR1 is SGHTA and CDR2 is FQGTGA. Trimming shortened V by 1 base and J by 5 bases, and 14 bases separated the two germline ends. As DNA, the CDR3 is TGTGCCAGCAGCTTAATGGGCGGGCCGGAGGAGACCCAGTACTTC. It yields the protein CASSLMGGPEETQYF.

Regarding this clone: Other nucleotide sequences in the sample specify the same CDR3. The gene calls are TRBV30 and TRBJ1-5; 8 bases agree with TRBD1. Germline CDR1 and CDR2: GTSNPN and SVGIG (reference sequence). There are 14 residues in the CDR3. V dropped 3 bases and J dropped 4; count of bases not matched to a gene: 5. DNA for the CDR3: TGTGCCTGGAGCCCCGGACAGGGTAATCAGCCCCAGCATTTT. This codes for CAWSPGQGNQPQHF.

The gene calls are TRBV5-1 and TRBJ2-5; 7 bases are a match to TRBD1. The V gene's germline CDR1 is SGHRS and CDR2 YFSETQ. CDR3 length: 15 residues. Trimming cost V 4 bases and J 1 base; bases outside gene matches: 7. The CDR3 DNA reads as TGCGCCAGCAGCCCGGGACAGACCCTCCAAGAGACCCAGTACTTC. This codes for CASSPGQTLQETQYF.

The V call is TRBV29-1, the J call TRBJ2-1; D is perhaps TRBD2 (5 bases). This CDR3 spans 12 amino acids. The ends were cut back, 3 bases at V and 4 bases at J, with 7 bases in the middle. Germline lookup yields CDR1 SQVTM and CDR2 ANQGSEA. As DNA, the CDR3 is TGCAGCGTTGACGGGGTTTACAATGAGCAGTTCTTC. It specifies CSVDGVYNEQFF.

This chain uses TRBV6-1 with TRBJ1-1; the D is unclear. The germline gives CDR1 MNHNS, CDR2 SASEGT. The CDR3 totals 13 residues. Trimming took 0 bases from V and 5 from J, leaving 7 bases between them. The CDR3 nucleotides are TGTGCCAGCAGTGAAGCGGAAGGAACTGAAGCTTTCTTT. It codes for CASSEAEGTEAFF.

This chain uses TRBV29-1 with TRBJ2-2; maybe TRBD1 (5 bases). The germline CDR1 and CDR2 sequences are SQVTM and ANQGSEA. The CDR3 has 12 residues. The CDR3 DNA follows: TGCGGCGGCAGGGTGGACACCGGGGAGCTGTTTTTT. It yields the protein CGGRVDTGELFF.

J is TRBJ2-2 and V is TRBV7-2, with D possibly being TRBD2 (6 bases). In germline, CDR1 is SGHTA, CDR2 FQGNSA. This CDR3 has 16 residues. Trimming left V 3 bases short and J 4 bases short, with 15 bases between. The CDR3 protein is CASSFHGTPVTGELFF. The CDR3 coding sequence is TGTGCCAGCAGCTTCCACGGGACTCCCGTCACCGGGGAGCTGTTTTTT. Filled out from reference TRBV7-2 and TRBJ2-2, the complete variable domain reads GAGVSQSPSNKVTEKGKDVELRCDPISGHTALYWYRQSLGQGLEFLIYFQGNSAPDKSGLPSDRFSAERTGGSVSTLTIQRTQQEDSAVYLCASSFHGTPVTGELFFGEGSRLTVL.

The chain recombines TRBV6-1 with TRBJ2-3; TRBD1 aligns across 9 bases. CDR1 and CDR2 from the germline V gene are MNHNS and SASEGT. After removal of 2 bases from V and 0 bases from J, the junction contained 12 bases not matched to a gene. This CDR3 comprises 19 residues. CDR3 amino acids: CASSEIRTGVAPSTDTQYF. CDR3 nucleotide sequence: TGTGCCAGCAGTGAAATCAGGACAGGGGTCGCCCCCAGCACAGATACGCAGTATTTT.

The V call is TRBV30, the J call TRBJ1-1; D gene unclear. The germline V and J ends were trimmed by 0 bases and 6 bases, with 11 bases remaining between them. Germline V gene sequence: CDR1 GTSNPN, CDR2 SVGIG (reference sequence). The CDR3 is 13 residues long. In DNA form, the CDR3 reads TGTGCCTGGAGTGTGCTATTGGCCGCTGAAGCTTTCTTT. It yields the protein CAWSVLLAAEAFF.

V is TRBV9 and J is TRBJ2-4; 9 bases agree with TRBD1. The V gene's germline CDR1 is SGDLS and CDR2 YYNGEE. This CDR3 has 14 amino acids. Trimming took 5 bases from V and 5 from J; bases not matched to a gene: 5. In nucleotides, the CDR3 is TGTGCCAGCAGTATCCGGGACAGGGAAAACATTCAGTACTTC. Its translation is CASSIRDRENIQYF. The variable domain in full, with the rest retrieved from reference TRBV9 and TRBJ2-4, is DSGVTQTPKHLITATGQRVTLRCSPRSGDLSVYWYQQSLDQGLQFLIQYYNGEERAKGNILERFSAQQFPDLHSELNLSSLELGDSALYFCASSIRDRENIQYFGAGTRLSVL.

The rearrangement joins TRBV7-2 to TRBJ2-3, with 8 positions matching TRBD2. Germline lookup yields CDR1 SGHTA and CDR2 FQGNSA. V shed 0 bases and J 1 base; nucleotides not matched to a gene: 6. This CDR3 is 17 amino acids long. For the CDR3, the DNA is TGTGCCAGCAGCTTAGCGCGGGGGGTGAGGGGCACAGATACGCAGTATTTT. Translation gives CASSLARGVRGTDTQYF.

The sample holds one count of this clone. V gene TRBV2 combines with J gene TRBJ2-1, with D perhaps given as TRBD1 or TRBD2 (6 bases each). The CDR3 runs to 16 residues. Germline assignment: CDR1 SNHLY and CDR2 FYNNEI. The V end lost 1 base, the J end lost 2 bases, and 12 bases lay between the germline ends. The CDR3 sequence is CASSEGGAGAYNEQFF. The CDR3, as DNA: TGTGCCAGCAGTGAAGGGGGGGCAGGGGCCTACAATGAGCAGTTCTTC.

This clone was seen just once. The chain employs TRBV19 and TRBJ1-5; D call uncertain. Germline V CDR1 and CDR2: LNHDA, SQIVND (reference sequence). V was clipped by 7 bases and J by 2 bases, with 12 bases between them. The CDR3 spans 14 residues. This CDR3 is CASMRQGGNQPQHF. In nucleotides, the CDR3 is TGTGCCAGTATGAGGCAAGGAGGCAATCAGCCCCAGCATTTT.

This chain joins TRBV5-5 and TRBJ2-7; 8 nucleotides agree with TRBD2. The CDR3 loop spans 18 amino acids. With V trimmed by 4 bases and J by 0 bases, 15 bases remained unmatched. Germline V gene sequence: CDR1 SGHKS, CDR2 YYEKEE (reference sequence). Here the CDR3 reads CASSIALMTSATSYEQYF. The CDR3 coding sequence is TGTGCCAGCAGCATTGCCCTAATGACTAGCGCGACCTCCTACGAGCAGTACTTC.

This clone was counted once. The genes are TRBV6-1 and TRBJ2-3; D might be TRBD2 (5 bases). The CDR3 runs 14 residues. CDR1 MNHNS and CDR2 SASEGT come from the germline V gene. Trimming cost V 1 base and J 1 base, with 6 bases left between them. CDR3 nucleotide sequence: TGTGCCAGCAGTGAAGTGCGGGGCACAGATACGCAGTATTTT. It is translated as CASSEVRGTDTQYF.

V and J are TRBV4-1 and TRBJ2-4, with 7 bases that match TRBD1. This CDR3 has 15 residues. Germline V gene lookup returns CDR1 MGHRA and CDR2 YSYEKL. J was trimmed by 4 bases and V by 4 bases; bases with no gene match: 7. This chain's CDR3 is CASSRYDREKNIQYF. Written as DNA, the CDR3 is TGCGCCAGCAGCCGCTACGACAGGGAGAAAAACATTCAGTACTTC.